Listed below are T cell receptor beta chains from one sample, sequenced in a study of cytomegalovirus exposure and HLA in healthy donors. Sequencing was performed with immunoSEQ multiplex PCR; in TCRdb, only in-frame clones are kept and a portion is missing. The data contain roughly 190,000 clones, approximately 80% of them singletons. The specimen was PBMCs. All receptors derive from a middle-aged man in good health and CMV-seropositive. CDR3s include the opening cysteine and the closing phenylalanine or tryptophan. The order of the fields is CDR3 length, V gene, clone size, J gene, D gene, CDR3 DNA, CDR3 protein. D genes are given only for firm matches. Rows may omit the clone size; those that give it use once, few, many or a size class.

len: 16; v_gene: TRBV18; abundance: once; j_gene: TRBJ1-4; d_gene: NA; CDR3nt: TGTGCCAGCTCACCAAGGACGGGACACGAGAATGAAAAACTGTTTTTT; CDR3aa: CASSPRTGHENEKLFF
len: 13; v_gene: TRBV7-2; abundance: NA; j_gene: TRBJ2-1; d_gene: NA; CDR3nt: TGTGCCAGCAGCTCCCTCTGGGCCAATGAGCAGTTCTTC; CDR3aa: CASSSLWANEQFF
len: 13; v_gene: TRBV29-1; abundance: NA; j_gene: TRBJ1-2; d_gene: NA; CDR3nt: TGCAGCGTTGGTCGGCCCGACTTGGGTGGCTACACCTTC; CDR3aa: CSVGRPDLGGYTF
len: 15; v_gene: TRBV6-6; abundance: NA; j_gene: TRBJ2-6; d_gene: NA; CDR3nt: TGTGCCAGCAGGCTGAAGAGCTCTGGGGCCAACGTCCTGACTTTC; CDR3aa: CASRLKSSGANVLTF
len: 16; v_gene: TRBV28; abundance: NA; j_gene: TRBJ1-2; d_gene: NA; CDR3nt: TGTGCCAGCAGTTTATTGGGGCAGCTGAATAACTATGGCTACACCTTC; CDR3aa: CASSLLGQLNNYGYTF
len: 14; v_gene: TRBV10-3; abundance: few; j_gene: TRBJ2-5; d_gene: TRBD1; CDR3nt: TGTGCCATCAGTGACAGGGGGCGGGGAGAGACCCAGTACTTC; CDR3aa: CAISDRGRGETQYF
len: 17; v_gene: TRBV7-9; abundance: NA; j_gene: TRBJ2-5; d_gene: TRBD1; CDR3nt: TGTGCCAGCAGCCTCGGAACAGGGGGTTCCCCCAAGGAGACCCAGTACTTC; CDR3aa: CASSLGTGGSPKETQYF
len: 14; v_gene: TRBV5-1; abundance: NA; j_gene: TRBJ2-7; d_gene: NA; CDR3nt: TGCGCCAGCAGCTTGAAGGGCAGGACTTACGAGCAGTACTTC; CDR3aa: CASSLKGRTYEQYF
len: 14; v_gene: TRBV11-3; abundance: NA; j_gene: TRBJ2-2; d_gene: NA; CDR3nt: TGTGCCAGCAGCGGGGGACAGAACACCGGGGAGCTGTTTTTT; CDR3aa: CASSGGQNTGELFF
len: 15; v_gene: TRBV19; abundance: NA; j_gene: TRBJ1-5; d_gene: TRBD1; CDR3nt: TGTGCCAGTAGTATCGGGGACAGGACGGAACAGCCCCAGCATTTT; CDR3aa: CASSIGDRTEQPQHF
len: 13; v_gene: TRBV29-1; abundance: NA; j_gene: TRBJ2-3; d_gene: NA; CDR3nt: TGCAGCGTTGAGGGCCCTAGCACAGATACGCAGTATTTT; CDR3aa: CSVEGPSTDTQYF
len: 17; v_gene: TRBV12-5; abundance: NA; j_gene: TRBJ2-3; d_gene: TRBD2; CDR3nt: TGTGCTAGTGGTTTTAGCAGCGGGGGCCTTTTCACAGATACGCAGTATTTT; CDR3aa: CASGFSSGGLFTDTQYF
len: 14; v_gene: TRBV6-6; abundance: NA; j_gene: TRBJ2-7; d_gene: NA; CDR3nt: TGTGCCAGCAGTTACTCGACAGGGCGGGAGGTACAGTACTTC; CDR3aa: CASSYSTGREVQYF
len: 12; v_gene: TRBV10-2; abundance: NA; j_gene: TRBJ2-5; d_gene: NA; CDR3nt: TGCGCCAGCGGGCCCAGGCAAGAGACCCAGTACTTC; CDR3aa: CASGPRQETQYF
len: 15; v_gene: TRBV9; abundance: NA; j_gene: TRBJ2-3; d_gene: TRBD2; CDR3nt: TGTGCCAGCAGCGCACGAGCGGGGCGCACAGATACGCAGTATTTT; CDR3aa: CASSARAGRTDTQYF
len: 15; v_gene: TRBV28; abundance: NA; j_gene: TRBJ1-4; d_gene: NA; CDR3nt: TGTGCCAGCAGTTCGACCGACAGGCCTAATGAAAAACTGTTTTTT; CDR3aa: CASSSTDRPNEKLFF
len: 16; v_gene: TRBV4-2; abundance: NA; j_gene: TRBJ2-7; d_gene: TRBD2; CDR3nt: TGTGCCAGCAGCCACGGTCTCCAGCGGGGGACCTACGAGCAGTACTTC; CDR3aa: CASSHGLQRGTYEQYF